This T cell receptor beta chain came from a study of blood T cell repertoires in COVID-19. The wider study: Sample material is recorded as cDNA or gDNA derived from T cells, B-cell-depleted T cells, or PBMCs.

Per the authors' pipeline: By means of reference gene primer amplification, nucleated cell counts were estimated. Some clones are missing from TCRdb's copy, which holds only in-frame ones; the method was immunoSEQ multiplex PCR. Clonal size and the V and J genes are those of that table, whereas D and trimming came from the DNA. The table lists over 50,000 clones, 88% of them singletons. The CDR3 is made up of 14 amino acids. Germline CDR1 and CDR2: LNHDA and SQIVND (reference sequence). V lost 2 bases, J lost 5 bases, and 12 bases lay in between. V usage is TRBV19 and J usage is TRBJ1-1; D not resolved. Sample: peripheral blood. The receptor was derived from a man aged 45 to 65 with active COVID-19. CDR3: CASSINSLLTEAFF. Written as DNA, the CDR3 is TGTGCCAGTAGTATAAACTCTCTTTTGACTGAAGCTTTCTTT. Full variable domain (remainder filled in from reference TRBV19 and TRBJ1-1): DGGITQSPKYLFRKEGQNVTLSCEQNLNHDAMYWYRQDPGQGLRLIYYSQIVNDFQKGDIAEGYSVSREKKESFPLTVTSAQKNPTAFYLCASSINSLLTEAFFGQGTRLTVV.